This passage covers 24 T cell receptor beta chains from one sample sequenced in a study of response to subunit inactivated influenza vaccine (dated by TCRdb to the late 2010s). To prepare the library, RT-PCR was applied. The instrument given in TCRdb is Illumina HiSeq 2500. TCRdb's own reprocessing of the public reads used fastp at Q25 and MiXCR and kept productive beta chains. All rows with the same CDR3 protein become a single entry with the most common DNA and genes. Within this sample are hundreds of thousands of distinct CDR3 sequences, with about 14% of them counted one time only. The top ten hold 5.5% to 7% of the sample. The starting material was PBMCs from blood, obtained approximately 15 days before vaccination. These receptors were obtained from a man in his fifties or sixties who received an inactivated influenza vaccine. Donor details come from another sample of the same person, matched by shared clones.

There are a few counts of this clonotype. The V and J genes are TRBV27 and TRBJ1-4, with 8 bases identical to TRBD1. The CDR3 contains 15 residues. The V gene's germline CDR1 is MNHEY and CDR2 SMNVEV (reference sequence). V lost 5 bases to trimming and J lost 6 bases; unmatched junction nucleotides: 8. In nucleotides, the CDR3 is TGTGCCAGCAGTCCCCAGGGGGCGCTTTATGAAAAACTGTTTTTT. Its protein product is CASSPQGALYEKLFF.

This clonotype was seen a handful of times. The chain combines TRBV14 with TRBJ2-7, with D tentatively TRBD1 or TRBD2 (5 bases each). The germline CDR1 and CDR2 sequences are SGHDN and FVKESK. V lost 3 bases to trimming and J lost 0 bases, with 9 bases between them. This CDR3 contains 14 residues. CDR3 in amino acids: CASSQSGRSYEQYF. In DNA, the CDR3 is TGTGCCAGCAGCCAGTCGGGACGCTCCTACGAGCAGTACTTC. The whole variable domain, remainder taken from reference TRBV14 and TRBJ2-7, is EAGVTQFPSHSVIEKGQTVTLRCDPISGHDNLYWYRRVMGKEIKFLLHFVKESKQDESGMPNNRFLAERTGGTYSTLKVQPAELEDSGVYFCASSQSGRSYEQYFGPGTRLTVT.

The V and J genes are TRBV9 and TRBJ1-2; perhaps TRBD1 as D (5 bases). Between the trimmed V and J ends, which lost 4 bases and 2 bases, there was a span of 9 bases. This CDR3 has 13 amino acids. Germline V gene lookup returns CDR1 SGDLS and CDR2 YYNGEE. CDR3 coding DNA: TGTGCCAGCAGCCGGGACGTCAACTATGGCTACACCTTC. Residues: CASSRDVNYGYTF.

This clonotype was detected a few times. The chain links TRBV7-9 to TRBJ2-1, with TRBD1 as a possible D gene (5 bases). Looked up from germline, CDR1 is SEHNR and CDR2 is FQNEAQ (reference sequence). CDR3 size: 15 residues. Deletions cut 1 base from V and 2 bases from J, with 9 bases between. In DNA, the CDR3 is TGTGCCAGCAGCTTAGATGGACACCCCTACAATGAGCAGTTCTTC. Its protein is CASSLDGHPYNEQFF. Using reference TRBV7-9 and TRBJ2-1 for the parts outside the CDR3, the full variable domain is DTGVSQNPRHKITKRGQNVTFRCDPISEHNRLYWYRQTLGQGPEFLTYFQNEAQLEKSRLLSDRFSAERPKGSFSTLEIQRTEQGDSAMYLCASSLDGHPYNEQFFGPGTRLTVL.

Ten or more counts support this clonotype. The chain combines TRBV6-1 with TRBJ1-1, with D maybe TRBD1 (5 bases). Looked up from germline, CDR1 is MNHNS and CDR2 is SASEGT. The CDR3 covers 14 residues. The V end was cut by 7 bases, the J end by 4 bases, with 16 bases between. DNA of the CDR3: TGTGCCAGCACTCCGGGCGGGGGAGGCACTGAAGCTTTCTTT. Translated: CASTPGGGGTEAFF.

This rearrangement joins TRBV11-2 to TRBJ2-1; D possibly corresponds to TRBD2 (6 bases). This CDR3 is 16 amino acids long. Germline values: CDR1 SGHAT, CDR2 FQNNGV. Deletions cut 1 base from V and 10 bases from J, with 20 bases between. CDR3 DNA sequence: TGTGCCAGCAGCTTAGGGTCCCTCCACGAGGGAGGAGAGCAGTTCTTC. Translated: CASSLGSLHEGGEQFF.

The chain combines TRBV29-1 with TRBJ2-3; tentatively, D is TRBD1 or TRBD2 (5 bases each). The CDR3 has 13 residues. V was cut by 7 bases and J by 0 bases, with 11 bases left in between. Per the germline V gene, CDR1 is SQVTM and CDR2 is ANQGSEA. The CDR3 DNA follows: TGCAGCGCAGGGTGGGGGAGCACAGATACGCAGTATTTT. Encoded protein: CSAGWGSTDTQYF.

This clonotype has more than one count but fewer than ten. The rearrangement uses TRBV15 and TRBJ2-7; D unresolved. The germline gives CDR1 LNHNV, CDR2 YYDKDF (reference sequence). The ends were cut back, 0 bases at V and 3 bases at J, with 15 bases in the middle. The CDR3 is 16 amino acids. The CDR3 DNA sequence: TGTGCCACCAGCAGAGATCGCCGGACGGTAGACTACGAGCAGTACTTC. Translation: CATSRDRRTVDYEQYF.

V is TRBV5-1 and J is TRBJ2-7, with 13 bases aligning to TRBD2. CDR3 size: 19 residues. Germline loops: CDR1 SGHRS, CDR2 YFSETQ. The V gene end was trimmed by 2 bases and the J gene end by 4 bases; junction bases not matched to a gene: 15. CDR3 residues: CASSFLPRTSGRTVYEQYF. In DNA form, the CDR3 reads TGCGCCAGCAGCTTTCTCCCCAGGACTAGCGGGAGAACTGTGTACGAGCAGTACTTC.

The rearrangement uses TRBV11-2 and TRBJ2-4, with D perhaps TRBD2 (6 bases). The CDR3 is made up of 15 amino acids. Trimming took off 2 bases at V and 5 bases at J, with 13 bases between the two ends. In germline, CDR1 is SGHAT, CDR2 FQNNGV. The CDR3 protein is CASSLFGGNQNIQYF. Here the CDR3 DNA reads TGTGCCAGCAGCTTATTTGGCGGGAACCAAAACATTCAGTACTTC.

The chain has TRBV19 and TRBJ1-6, with a possible D match to TRBD1 (5 bases). Germline CDR1 LNHDA, CDR2 SQIVND (reference sequence). The CDR3 sequence is 14 residues long. V was shortened by 9 bases and J by 14 bases, with 23 bases between the two germline ends. This chain's CDR3 is CASKLAPTLGALHF. CDR3 DNA: TGTGCCAGCAAGTTGGCTCCAACATTGGGGGCCCTCCACTTT.

The table lists this clonotype with a few counts. J is TRBJ2-3 and V is TRBV5-1; D unclear. Trimming shortened V by 1 base and J by 0 bases, and 12 bases separated the two germline ends. The CDR3 totals 16 residues. Per the germline V gene, CDR1 is SGHRS and CDR2 is YFSETQ. The CDR3 sequence: CASSLTVLSSTDTQYF. The CDR3 DNA is TGCGCCAGCAGCTTGACAGTTTTATCTAGCACAGATACGCAGTATTTT.

This clonotype was recorded a few times. The CDR3 DNA follows: TGCAGTGCTAGAGACCTACTGGGACAGTTGAACACTGAAGCTTTCTTT. It specifies CSARDLLGQLNTEAFF. The genes are TRBV20-1 and TRBJ1-1; TRBD1 matches 7 bases. From germline, CDR1 is DFQATT and CDR2 SNEGSKA (reference sequence). The V segment lost 0 bases and the J segment 0 bases; nucleotides outside the gene matches: 7. This CDR3 region has 16 residues.

The table lists this clonotype with a few counts. The chain has TRBV3-1 and TRBJ2-7, with 11 bases fitting TRBD1. The germline gives CDR1 LGHDT, CDR2 YNNKEL (reference sequence). The junction had 16 bases not matched to a gene; V was cut back by 3 bases and J by 9 bases. The CDR3 runs to 17 residues. The CDR3 loop is CASSQLSFFGQGAGQYF. The CDR3 DNA sequence: TGTGCCAGCAGCCAGCTATCCTTCTTTGGACAGGGGGCCGGGCAGTACTTC.

The gene calls are TRBV6-1 and TRBJ1-6; tentatively, D is TRBD1 (5 bases). Trimming took 6 bases from V and 6 from J, leaving 15 bases between them. Germline V gene lookup returns CDR1 MNHNS and CDR2 SASEGT. The CDR3 is 15 residues long. The CDR3 nucleotides are TGTGCCAGCAGGTTGCAGAGGGGTAGTAATTCACCCCTCCACTTT. It encodes CASRLQRGSNSPLHF.

This sequence joins TRBV5-1 and TRBJ2-1, with 7 bases lining up with TRBD2. Trimming at V came to 1 base and at J to 12 bases, leaving 7 bases not matched to a gene. The CDR3 extends over 13 amino acids. Germline lookup yields CDR1 SGHRS and CDR2 YFSETQ. CDR3 amino acids: CASSLRLAERQFF. DNA for the CDR3: TGCGCCAGCAGCTTGCGGCTAGCGGAGAGGCAGTTCTTC.

In its sample, this clonotype was seen a few times. V and J are TRBV4-2 and TRBJ2-7; 8 nucleotides line up with TRBD2. Germline V gene lookup returns CDR1 LGHNA and CDR2 YNFKEQ. V lost 2 bases and J lost 3; bases outside the gene matches: 9. This CDR3 comprises 16 residues. The CDR3: CASSQTPGSGGYEQYF. CDR3 coding DNA: TGTGCCAGCAGCCAAACCCCGGGGAGCGGGGGCTACGAGCAGTACTTC.

This clonotype was seen only a few times. This chain connects TRBV18 to TRBJ1-1; D perhaps matches TRBD1 (5 bases). V lost 6 bases and J lost 1, with 18 bases in between. This CDR3 spans 16 amino acids. Germline V CDR1 and CDR2: KGHSH, LQKENI. CDR3 DNA: TGTGCCAGCTCTCTTACAGGTCCCTGGGGGAACACTGAAGCTTTCTTT. Translating it yields CASSLTGPWGNTEAFF.

This clonotype was counted a few times. The chain is built from TRBV6-1 and TRBJ2-1; no reliable D call. Germline V gene lookup returns CDR1 MNHNS and CDR2 SASEGT. The CDR3 is made up of 13 amino acids. Between the trimmed V and J ends, which lost 3 bases and 8 bases, there was a span of 11 bases. Written as DNA, the CDR3 is TGTGCCAGCAGTGATCTAGGGTGGGATGAGCAGTTCTTC. Amino acids: CASSDLGWDEQFF.

This clonotype was detected only a few times. The genes are TRBV20-1 and TRBJ2-2; D uncertain. The CDR3 spans 17 residues. Germline CDR1 and CDR2: DFQATT and SNEGSKA (reference sequence). The V end was cut by 0 bases, the J end by 5 bases, with 19 bases between. CDR3 bases: TGCAGTGCTAGAGATTTGGCGGCCCGGCATGTGACCGGGGAGCTGTTTTTT. Its protein is CSARDLAARHVTGELFF.

This chain links TRBV4-3 with TRBJ2-7; D unclear. CDR1 is LGHNA and CDR2 is YSLEER in the germline V gene. The CDR3 runs to 17 residues. Trimming removed 6 bases at V and 2 bases at J, with 23 bases between. CDR3 region: CASSPDLVATATYEQYF. DNA of the CDR3: TGCGCCAGCAGTCCTGACCTCGTGGCCACAGCCACCTACGAGCAGTACTTC.

This clonotype was counted a few times. The chain has TRBV4-3 and TRBJ1-2; perhaps TRBD1 as D (5 bases). Germline values: CDR1 LGHNA, CDR2 YSLEER. CDR3 length equals 13 residues. Trimming pared 2 bases from V and 7 bases from J, leaving 11 bases between. This CDR3 is CASSQLGAGGYTF. The CDR3 coding sequence is TGCGCCAGCAGCCAATTAGGGGCGGGTGGCTACACCTTC.

This rearrangement joins TRBV20-1 to TRBJ2-1; D is perhaps TRBD1 (5 bases). CDR1 and CDR2 (germline): DFQATT, SNEGSKA (reference sequence). The CDR3 has 15 amino acids. Trimming pared 0 bases from V and 3 bases from J, leaving 12 bases between. CDR3 sequence reads: CSARDLRRGYNEQFF. CDR3 in DNA: TGCAGTGCTAGAGACCTAAGAAGGGGCTACAATGAGCAGTTCTTC.

This clonotype was observed a handful of times. J is TRBJ1-5 and V is TRBV18; possible D gene TRBD1, 5 bases. The ends were cut back, 3 bases at V and 1 base at J, with 10 bases in the middle. CDR3 length equals 15 residues. Germline assignment: CDR1 KGHSH and CDR2 LQKENI. CDR3 sequence: CASSPEGLSNQPQHF. In DNA, the CDR3 is TGTGCCAGCTCACCTGAGGGGTTGAGCAATCAGCCCCAGCATTTT.